These 23 T cell receptor beta chains came from one sample sequenced in a study of blood T cell repertoires in COVID-19. The protocol was immunoSEQ multiplex PCR, while the TCRdb copy is restricted to in-frame clones and leaves out a portion. The sample includes 200,000 to 250,000 clones, around 90% seen only once; the top ten take 10% to 14%. The source material was PBMCs or T cells enriched from blood (not recorded which). The receptors here all came from a man aged 25-45 years who had recovered from COVID-19.

This clone was detected a few times. J is TRBJ2-2 and V is TRBV29-1, with 7 bases lining up with TRBD2. Unmatched junction bases numbered 4, after V lost 6 bases and J lost 3 bases. The CDR3 length is 13 residues. The germline V gene encodes CDR1 SQVTM and CDR2 ANQGSEA. CDR3 in amino acids: CSVLGGYTGELFF. The CDR3 nucleotides are TGCAGCGTACTCGGGGGGTACACCGGGGAGCTGTTTTTT.

The CDR3 spells CSSPGSMNTEAFF. CDR3 in DNA: TGCAGCTCCCCTGGGAGCATGAACACTGAAGCTTTCTTT. The chain links TRBV29-1 to TRBJ1-1, with unresolved D. Germline lookup yields CDR1 SQVTM and CDR2 ANQGSEA. The germline V and J ends were trimmed by 8 bases and 0 bases, with 13 bases remaining between them. This CDR3 has 13 amino acids.

This rearrangement joins TRBV19 to TRBJ2-5; a possible D gene is TRBD2 (6 bases). Germline V CDR1 and CDR2: LNHDA, SQIVND (reference sequence). V lost 6 bases and J lost 7, with 18 bases in between. The CDR3 sequence is 14 residues long. CDR3 sequence (DNA): TGTGCCAGTAGCCTACTTCATCAGGGAGGGACCCAGTACTTC. Translated, it gives CASSLLHQGGTQYF.

The CDR3 nucleotides read TGTGCCTGGAGTGTATTTGAGAGGTTGTACTTC. It encodes CAWSVFERLYF. V gene TRBV30 combines with J gene TRBJ2-7; D uncertain. In germline, CDR1 is GTSNPN, CDR2 SVGIG (reference sequence). Trimming stripped 0 bases from V and 12 bases from J, with 12 bases between. The CDR3 covers 11 residues. The full variable domain, with the rest looked up from reference TRBV30 and TRBJ2-7, is SQTIHQWPATLVQPVGSPLSLECTVEGTSNPNLYWYRQAAGRGLQLLFYSVGIGQISSEVPQNLSASRPQDRQFILSSKKLLLSDSGFYLCAWSVFERLYFGPGTRLTVT.

The rearrangement links TRBV29-1 to TRBJ2-3; TRBD2 aligns across 9 bases. Looked up from germline, CDR1 is SQVTM and CDR2 is ANQGSEA. V dropped 8 bases and J dropped 1; count of bases not matched to a gene: 4. The length of the CDR3 is 13 residues. This CDR3 reads CSHIAGGTDTQYF. The CDR3 DNA reads TGCAGCCACATAGCGGGGGGCACAGATACGCAGTATTTT.

This clone was counted once. J is TRBJ1-1 and V is TRBV4-3; weak D call: TRBD1 (5 bases). Germline CDR1 is LGHNA and CDR2 is YSLEER. Trimming cost V 0 bases and J 7 bases, with 21 bases left between them. This CDR3 has 17 amino acids. CDR3 sequence: CASSQDAGRGSNFEAFF. The CDR3 coding sequence is TGCGCCAGCAGCCAAGATGCAGGGCGGGGGTCCAATTTTGAAGCTTTCTTT.

The chain couples TRBV4-3 to TRBJ2-7; TRBD1 aligns across 9 bases. Germline V CDR1 and CDR2: LGHNA, YSLEER. The CDR3 spans 16 residues. With 4 bases clipped from V and 3 bases from J, the junction kept 10 bases outside the gene matches. The CDR3 is CASSPNPGDRVYEQYF. CDR3 coding DNA: TGCGCCAGCAGCCCAAACCCCGGGGACAGGGTCTACGAGCAGTACTTC.

This clone was seen a single time. This chain links TRBV5-5 with TRBJ2-7; TRBD1 agrees at 7 bases. Germline values: CDR1 SGHKS, CDR2 YYEKEE (reference sequence). Losses at the gene ends were 4 bases for V and 6 bases for J; bases not matched to a gene: 7. The CDR3 extends over 13 amino acids. The CDR3 loop is CASSNTGVSEQYF. CDR3 nucleotides: TGTGCCAGCAGCAACACAGGGGTCTCCGAGCAGTACTTC.

The chain links TRBV28 to TRBJ1-3; D is undetermined. From germline, CDR1 is MDHEN and CDR2 SYDVKM. The V end lost 1 base, the J end lost 0 bases, and 7 bases lay between the germline ends. The CDR3 loop spans 15 amino acids. The CDR3 loop reads CASSLSSGSGNTIYF. The CDR3 DNA reads TGTGCCAGCAGTTTATCGTCGGGCTCTGGAAACACCATATATTTT.

The gene calls are TRBV6-5 and TRBJ1-2; D remains unclear. V dropped 7 bases and J dropped 4 bases, with 16 bases sitting between them. Germline-derived CDR1 and CDR2 are MNHEY and SVGAGI. The CDR3 runs to 14 residues. As DNA, the CDR3 is TGTGCCAGCACTCCCACGGGAGGGTCCTATGGCTACACCTTC. Translating gives CASTPTGGSYGYTF.

This clone was detected only a few times. This chain links TRBV11-2 with TRBJ2-5; 9 nucleotides line up with TRBD1. The length of the CDR3 is 15 residues. The V and J ends lost 5 bases and 5 bases, in that order; junction bases with no gene match: 9. Per germline, CDR1 SGHAT and CDR2 FQNNGV. This chain's CDR3 is CASSTGQGRWETQYF. The CDR3 nucleotides are TGTGCCAGCAGCACGGGACAGGGCCGGTGGGAGACCCAGTACTTC. Full variable domain (outside the CDR3, taken from reference TRBV11-2 and TRBJ2-5): EAGVAQSPRYKIIEKRQSVAFWCNPISGHATLYWYQQILGQGPKLLIQFQNNGVVDDSQLPKDRFSAERLKGVDSTLKIQPAKLEDSAVYLCASSTGQGRWETQYFGPGTRLLVL.

V gene TRBV3-1 (or the pseudogene TRBV3-2) combines with J gene TRBJ2-2, with D possibly being TRBD2 (6 bases). V was shortened by 4 bases and J by 9 bases, with 18 bases between the two germline ends. Germline loops: CDR1 LGHDT, CDR2 YNNKEL (reference sequence). CDR3 size: 15 residues. The CDR3 DNA follows: TGTGCCAGCAGCCCTCCCGGGACTTCCTCGTGGGAGCTGTTTTTT. Its translation is CASSPPGTSSWELFF.

This chain links TRBV19 with TRBJ2-1, with TRBD2 identical over 7 bases. V lost 4 bases to trimming and J lost 6 bases; unmatched junction nucleotides: 12. This CDR3 is 16 amino acids long. CDR1 LNHDA and CDR2 SQIVND come from the germline V gene (reference sequence). The CDR3 is CASSSGSTLIGNEQFF. CDR3 sequence (DNA): TGTGCCAGTAGTAGCGGGAGCACTCTTATCGGCAATGAGCAGTTCTTC.

The gene calls are TRBV2 and TRBJ2-3, with 8 bases aligning to TRBD2. J gave up 3 bases and V 6 bases, and 5 bases lay outside the gene matches. In germline, CDR1 is SNHLY, CDR2 FYNNEI. CDR3 size: 14 residues. CDR3 nucleotide sequence: TGTGCCAGCAGGATCGGGGGGGCAACAGATACGCAGTATTTT. As protein: CASRIGGATDTQYF.

The chain has TRBV7-9 and TRBJ2-7, with TRBD1 identical over 8 bases. Germline V gene sequence: CDR1 SEHNR, CDR2 FQNEAQ (reference sequence). With V trimmed by 3 bases and J by 0 bases, 4 bases remained unmatched. There are 15 residues in the CDR3. The DNA for the CDR3 is TGTGCCAGCAGCTTTTATGGACAGGGCTCCTACGAGCAGTACTTC. Translated: CASSFYGQGSYEQYF.

This clone is a singleton in its sample. The chain employs TRBV28 and TRBJ1-6, with 9 bases identical to TRBD1. V shed 7 bases and J 5 bases; nucleotides not matched to a gene: 6. From germline, CDR1 is MDHEN and CDR2 SYDVKM. The CDR3 sequence is 15 residues long. CDR3: CASTQRDRDNSPLHF. Written as DNA, the CDR3 is TGTGCCAGCACCCAGCGGGACAGGGATAATTCACCCCTCCACTTT.

For the CDR3, the DNA is TGTGCCAGCAGATTACAGGGCGGCTACACCTTC. This translates into CASRLQGGYTF. The chain couples TRBV6-5 to TRBJ1-2; maybe TRBD1 (6 bases). The V end was cut by 6 bases, the J end by 8 bases, with 10 bases between. The CDR3 loop spans 11 amino acids. CDR1 and CDR2 from the germline V gene are MNHEY and SVGAGI.

This rearrangement joins TRBV5-5 to TRBJ2-7, with 8 positions matching TRBD2. The CDR3 totals 16 residues. The V gene end was trimmed by 5 bases and the J gene end by 2 bases; junction bases not matched to a gene: 12. Germline assignment: CDR1 SGHKS and CDR2 YYEKEE (reference sequence). Written as DNA, the CDR3 is TGTGCCAGCAGTCAGGCGCTCGGACTAGCAGCCTACGAGCAGTACTTC. Its protein product is CASSQALGLAAYEQYF. Based on the CDR3 plus reference TRBV5-5 and TRBJ2-7, the full variable domain is DAGVTQSPTHLIKTRGQQVTLRCSPISGHKSVSWYQQVLGQGPQFIFQYYEKEERGRGNFPDRFSARQFPNYSSELNVNALLLGDSALYLCASSQALGLAAYEQYFGPGTRLTVT.

The chain carries TRBV10-1 and TRBJ2-7; D is uncertain. The CDR3 contains 13 residues. Germline-derived CDR1 and CDR2 are WNHNN and SYGVQD (reference sequence). V was pared by 7 bases and J by 9 bases, with 19 bases between. The CDR3 region is CASTPPRFSVQYF. For the CDR3, the DNA is TGCGCCAGCACCCCCCCTAGATTTTCGGTGCAGTACTTC.

A few counts support this clone. The rearrangement uses TRBV27 and TRBJ1-5; no clear D. The V gene lost 5 bases and the J gene lost 4 bases, with 12 bases spanning the gap. CDR1 and CDR2 (germline): MNHEY, SMNVEV (reference sequence). This CDR3 comprises 14 residues. The CDR3 nucleotides read TGTGCCAGCAGTCCACGAGCGAGAAATCAGCCCCAGCATTTT. It is translated as CASSPRARNQPQHF.

In this sample, this clone turned up once. The genes are TRBV18 and TRBJ1-3, with D tentatively TRBD1 (5 bases). V was trimmed by 2 bases and J by 9 bases, leaving 11 bases between them. The CDR3 is 13 amino acids. Germline CDR1 and CDR2: KGHSH and LQKENI. This CDR3 reads CASSPETVSTIYF. Written as DNA, the CDR3 is TGTGCCAGCTCACCAGAGACAGTTAGCACCATATATTTT.

The chain employs TRBV6-4 and TRBJ2-7; 8 nucleotides agree with TRBD1. The J segment lost 0 bases and the V segment lost 6 bases, leaving 7 bases of the junction unmatched. The CDR3 totals 15 residues. The germline CDR1 and CDR2 sequences are MRHNA and SNTAGT. CDR3 in DNA: TGTGCCAGCAGCCCGACAGGGGCCGGCTCCTACGAGCAGTACTTC. Protein sequence: CASSPTGAGSYEQYF.

The chain uses TRBV27 and TRBJ2-5; the match to TRBD2 covers 9 bases. Per germline, CDR1 MNHEY and CDR2 SMNVEV (reference sequence). There are 17 residues in the CDR3. V was pared by 1 base and J by 9 bases, with 15 bases of the junction left unmatched. The CDR3 DNA is TGTGCCAGCAGTTTATTGGGAGCGGGGGGACCGGGGGCGGCCCAGTACTTC. Amino acids: CASSLLGAGGPGAAQYF.